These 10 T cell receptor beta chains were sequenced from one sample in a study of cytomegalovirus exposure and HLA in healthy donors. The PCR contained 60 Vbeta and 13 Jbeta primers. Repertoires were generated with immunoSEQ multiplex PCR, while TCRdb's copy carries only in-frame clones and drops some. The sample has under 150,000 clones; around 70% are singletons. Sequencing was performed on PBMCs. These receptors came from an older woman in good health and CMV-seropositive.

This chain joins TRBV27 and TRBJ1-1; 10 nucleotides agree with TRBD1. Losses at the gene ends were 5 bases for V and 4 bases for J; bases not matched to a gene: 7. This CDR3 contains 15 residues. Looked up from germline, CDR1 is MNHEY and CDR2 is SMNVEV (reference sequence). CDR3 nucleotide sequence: TGTGCCAGCAGTCCGACAGGGGGCAGGAGCACTGAAGCTTTCTTT. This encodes CASSPTGGRSTEAFF.

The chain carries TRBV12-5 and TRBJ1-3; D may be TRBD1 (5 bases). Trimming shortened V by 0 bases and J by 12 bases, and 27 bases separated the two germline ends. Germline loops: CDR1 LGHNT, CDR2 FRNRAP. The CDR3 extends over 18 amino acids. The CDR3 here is CASGLVRWGGPSGNGIYF. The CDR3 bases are TGTGCTAGTGGTTTGGTACGGTGGGGCGGCCCCTCTGGAAATGGCATATATTTT.

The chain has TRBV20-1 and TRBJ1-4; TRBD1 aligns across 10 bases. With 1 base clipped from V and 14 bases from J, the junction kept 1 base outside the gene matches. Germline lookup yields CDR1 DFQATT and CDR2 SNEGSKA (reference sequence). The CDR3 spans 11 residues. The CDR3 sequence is CSARVDRGLFF. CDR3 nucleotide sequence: TGCAGTGCTAGAGTGGACAGGGGGCTGTTTTTT.

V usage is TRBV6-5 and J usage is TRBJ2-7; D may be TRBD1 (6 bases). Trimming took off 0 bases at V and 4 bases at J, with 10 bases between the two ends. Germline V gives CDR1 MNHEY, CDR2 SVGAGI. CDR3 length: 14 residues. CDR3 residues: CASSYSRTVYEQYF. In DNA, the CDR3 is TGTGCCAGCAGTTACTCCCGGACAGTGTACGAGCAGTACTTC.

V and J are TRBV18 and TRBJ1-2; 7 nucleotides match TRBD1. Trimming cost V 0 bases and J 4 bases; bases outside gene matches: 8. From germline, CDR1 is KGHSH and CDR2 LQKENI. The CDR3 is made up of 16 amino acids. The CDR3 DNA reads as TGTGCCAGCTCACCACCCCCTATGGACAGGCCCTATGGCTACACCTTC. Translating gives CASSPPPMDRPYGYTF.

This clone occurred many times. The chain's CDR3 is CASSVGTGNGYTF. CDR3 bases: TGTGCCAGCAGTGTAGGTACAGGGAATGGCTACACCTTC. The rearrangement uses TRBV6-1 and TRBJ1-2; D is perhaps TRBD1 (6 bases). The length of the CDR3 is 13 residues. V gave up 4 bases and J gave up 6 bases, with 12 bases separating them. CDR1 is MNHNS, CDR2 SASEGT, per germline.

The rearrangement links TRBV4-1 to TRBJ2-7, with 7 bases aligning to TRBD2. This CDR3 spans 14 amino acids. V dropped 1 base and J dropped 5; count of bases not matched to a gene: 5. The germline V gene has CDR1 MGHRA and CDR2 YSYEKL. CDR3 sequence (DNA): TGCGCCAGCAGCCAAGGGGGGGGGAAGGACGAGCAGTACTTC. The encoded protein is CASSQGGGKDEQYF.

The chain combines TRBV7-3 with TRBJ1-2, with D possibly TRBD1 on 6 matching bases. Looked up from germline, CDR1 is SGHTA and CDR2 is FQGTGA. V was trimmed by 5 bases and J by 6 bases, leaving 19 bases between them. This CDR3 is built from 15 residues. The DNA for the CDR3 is TGTGCCAGCAGCCCGTGGCGCAGGGGACCGGATGGCTACACCTTC. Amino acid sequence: CASSPWRRGPDGYTF. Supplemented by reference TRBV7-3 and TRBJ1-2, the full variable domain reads GAGVSQTPSNKVTEKGKYVELRCDPISGHTALYWYRQSLGQGPEFLIYFQGTGAADDSGLPNDRFFAVRPEGSVSTLKIQRTERGDSAVYLCASSPWRRGPDGYTFGSGTRLTVV.

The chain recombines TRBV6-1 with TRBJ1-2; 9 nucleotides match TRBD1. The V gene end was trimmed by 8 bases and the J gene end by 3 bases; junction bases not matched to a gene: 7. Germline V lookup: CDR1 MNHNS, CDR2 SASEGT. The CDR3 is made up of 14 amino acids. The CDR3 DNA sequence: TGTGCCAGCGGGAGGAGACAGGGGGACTATGGCTACACCTTC. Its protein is CASGRRQGDYGYTF.

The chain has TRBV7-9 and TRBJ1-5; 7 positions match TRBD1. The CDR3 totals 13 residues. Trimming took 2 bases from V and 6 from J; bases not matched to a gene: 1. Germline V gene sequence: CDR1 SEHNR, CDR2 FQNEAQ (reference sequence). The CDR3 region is CASSLKGAQPQHF. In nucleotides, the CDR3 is TGTGCCAGCAGCTTAAAGGGGGCTCAGCCCCAGCATTTT.